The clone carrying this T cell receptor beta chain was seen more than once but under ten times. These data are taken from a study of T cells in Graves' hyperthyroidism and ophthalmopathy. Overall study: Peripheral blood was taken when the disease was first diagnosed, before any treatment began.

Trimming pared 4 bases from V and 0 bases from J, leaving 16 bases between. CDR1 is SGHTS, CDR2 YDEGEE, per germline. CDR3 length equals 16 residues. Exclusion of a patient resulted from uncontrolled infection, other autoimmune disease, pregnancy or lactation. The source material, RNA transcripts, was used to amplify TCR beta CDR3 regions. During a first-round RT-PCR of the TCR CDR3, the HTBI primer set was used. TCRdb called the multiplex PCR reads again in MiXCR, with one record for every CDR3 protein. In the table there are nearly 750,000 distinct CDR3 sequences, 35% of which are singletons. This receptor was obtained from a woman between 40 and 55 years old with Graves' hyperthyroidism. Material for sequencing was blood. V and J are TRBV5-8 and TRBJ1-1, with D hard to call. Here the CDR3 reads CASSKTSWGMNTEAFF. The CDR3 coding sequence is TGTGCCAGCAGCAAAACCAGCTGGGGTATGAACACTGAAGCTTTCTTT.